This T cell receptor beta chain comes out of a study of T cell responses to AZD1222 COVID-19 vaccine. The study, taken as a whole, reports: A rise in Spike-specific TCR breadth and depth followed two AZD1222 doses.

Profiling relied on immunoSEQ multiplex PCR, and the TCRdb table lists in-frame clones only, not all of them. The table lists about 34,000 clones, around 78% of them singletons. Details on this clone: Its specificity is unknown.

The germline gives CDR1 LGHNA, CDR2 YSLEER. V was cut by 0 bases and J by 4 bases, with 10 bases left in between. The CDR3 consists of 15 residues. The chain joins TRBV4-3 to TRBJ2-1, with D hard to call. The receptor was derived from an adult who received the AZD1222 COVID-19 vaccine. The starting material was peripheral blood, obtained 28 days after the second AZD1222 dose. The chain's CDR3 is CASSQDGNRYNEQFF. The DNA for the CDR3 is TGCGCCAGCAGCCAAGATGGAAATAGATACAATGAGCAGTTCTTC.